One sample yielded the 25 T cell receptor beta chains listed below, sequenced in a study of early T cells in non-severe SARS-CoV-2 infection. TCRdb re-analysed the 5' RACE reads in MiXCR, keeping a single row per CDR3 protein. The sample lists some 100,000 distinct CDR3 sequences, roughly 15% occurring once. Sequenced input: whole blood. These receptor sequences come from an adult who was a healthcare worker with PCR-confirmed SARS-CoV-2 infection or an uninfected control (not recorded which).

The CDR3 DNA is TGTGCCAGTAGTATACAGACGGGGTCCTCTGGCTACACCTTC. Translated: CASSIQTGSSGYTF. The chain is built from TRBV19 and TRBJ1-2; no reliable D call. The V gene lost 2 bases and the J gene lost 7 bases, with 14 bases spanning the gap. Germline V gene data show CDR1 as LNHDA and CDR2 as SQIVND (reference sequence). The CDR3 has 14 amino acids.

This sequence joins TRBV12-3 or TRBV12-4 and TRBJ1-2, with 7 positions matching TRBD1. The V gene end was trimmed by 6 bases and the J gene end by 5 bases; junction bases not matched to a gene: 9. The CDR3 loop spans 14 amino acids. The CDR3 DNA reads TGTGCCAGCAGCAAGGACAGGCGGAGTTATGGCTACACCTTC. Amino acid sequence: CASSKDRRSYGYTF.

V is TRBV29-1 and J is TRBJ2-3; TRBD2 matches 9 bases. There are 12 residues in the CDR3. Trimming cost V 7 bases and J 6 bases; bases outside gene matches: 5. Per the germline V gene, CDR1 is SQVTM and CDR2 is ANQGSEA. The CDR3: CSGGTSRDTQYF. In nucleotides, the CDR3 is TGCAGCGGGGGGACTAGCCGGGATACGCAGTATTTT.

This clonotype turned up a few times. The genes are TRBV11-2 and TRBJ2-1; 8 bases are shared with TRBD2. CDR1 and CDR2 (germline): SGHAT, FQNNGV. Unmatched junction bases numbered 10, after V lost 3 bases and J lost 6 bases. CDR3 length: 16 amino acids. CDR3 nucleotide sequence: TGTGCCAGCAGCTTGAGCGGTAGCGGGGCCTTCAATGAGCAGTTCTTC. Translation: CASSLSGSGAFNEQFF.

This clonotype occurred a few times. This chain uses TRBV11-2 with TRBJ2-5, with 11 positions matching TRBD2. The germline gives CDR1 SGHAT, CDR2 FQNNGV. The trim removed 2 bases at V and 5 bases at J, leaving 4 bases unmatched. CDR3 length: 15 amino acids. The CDR3 nucleotides read TGTGCCAGCAGCTTAACCGGGACTAGCGGTGAGACCCAGTACTTC. Protein sequence: CASSLTGTSGETQYF.

This clonotype has just a few counts. The genes are TRBV11-1 and TRBJ1-1, with a tentative D call TRBD1 (5 bases). CDR1 is SGHAT, CDR2 FQDESV, per germline (reference sequence). This CDR3 is 15 amino acids long. The ends were cut back, 0 bases at V and 4 bases at J, with 12 bases in the middle. The CDR3 DNA is TGTGCCAGCAGCTTAGCGCGAGGGGTGGGCACTGAAGCTTTCTTT. Translated, it gives CASSLARGVGTEAFF.

This clonotype was counted at least ten times. The gene calls are TRBV20-1 and TRBJ1-5; D not certain. Germline lookup yields CDR1 DFQATT and CDR2 SNEGSKA (reference sequence). V was trimmed by 6 bases and J by 0 bases, leaving 18 bases between them. The CDR3 has 16 amino acids. The CDR3 loop is CSASPWVIHSNQPQHF. The CDR3 DNA reads TGCAGTGCATCACCCTGGGTGATCCATAGCAATCAGCCCCAGCATTTT.

This clonotype was picked up a small number of times. J is TRBJ2-5 and V is TRBV3-1; D remains ambiguous. V was clipped by 4 bases and J by 7 bases, with 16 bases between them. Germline values: CDR1 LGHDT, CDR2 YNNKEL (reference sequence). The CDR3 contains 14 residues. The CDR3 reads CASSPAAPGWTQYF. In DNA form, the CDR3 reads TGTGCCAGCAGCCCTGCGGCCCCCGGATGGACCCAGTACTTC.

The CDR3 is CSVTESGQETQYF. The CDR3 DNA reads TGCAGCGTCACAGAGTCTGGTCAAGAGACCCAGTACTTC. The chain couples TRBV29-1 to TRBJ2-5; D is unresolved. Germline assignment: CDR1 SQVTM and CDR2 ANQGSEA. The CDR3 has 13 amino acids. Trimming stripped 6 bases from V and 2 bases from J, with 13 bases between.

The gene calls are TRBV7-9 and TRBJ2-7; 9 nucleotides match TRBD1. Looked up from germline, CDR1 is SEHNR and CDR2 is FQNEAQ (reference sequence). CDR3 length: 18 residues. Trimming cost V 5 bases and J 3 bases; bases outside gene matches: 17. CDR3 sequence: CASSPHGKRGQGYYEQYV. In DNA, the CDR3 is TGTGCCAGCAGCCCCCACGGAAAACGGGGACAGGGTTACTACGAGCAGTACGTC.

J is TRBJ2-3 and V is TRBV10-3; 9 bases map to TRBD2. The V gene's germline CDR1 is ENHRY and CDR2 SYGVKD. V gave up 10 bases and J gave up 1 base; unmatched junction bases: 0. The CDR3 consists of 12 residues. This CDR3 reads CASGGGTDTQYF. The CDR3 coding sequence is TGTGCCAGCGGGGGGGGCACAGATACGCAGTATTTT.

The chain carries TRBV7-9 and TRBJ1-6; D is unresolved. The length of the CDR3 is 14 residues. Germline V gives CDR1 SEHNR, CDR2 FQNEAQ (reference sequence). The ends were cut back, 5 bases at V and 3 bases at J, with 8 bases in the middle. The CDR3 region is CASSLRVYNSPLHF. The CDR3 bases are TGTGCCAGCAGCCTAAGAGTCTATAATTCACCCCTCCACTTT.

The chain employs TRBV20-1 and TRBJ2-5; the match to TRBD2 covers 7 bases. With V trimmed by 0 bases and J by 1 base, 11 bases remained unmatched. CDR3 length: 17 residues. Germline V gene lookup returns CDR1 DFQATT and CDR2 SNEGSKA (reference sequence). This CDR3 is CSAREVRGLRSQETQYF. The CDR3 nucleotides read TGCAGTGCTAGAGAGGTCCGGGGACTAAGATCCCAAGAGACCCAGTACTTC.

The genes are TRBV11-2 and TRBJ2-3, with D perhaps TRBD1 or TRBD2 (5 bases each). Germline assignment: CDR1 SGHAT and CDR2 FQNNGV. V lost 5 bases and J 4 bases, leaving 16 bases between the germline ends. The CDR3 length is 15 residues. The chain's CDR3 is CASSHFGGPSDTQYF. CDR3 DNA sequence: TGTGCCAGCAGCCATTTTGGGGGTCCGTCAGATACGCAGTATTTT.

J is TRBJ2-4 and V is TRBV7-3, with a possible D match to TRBD2 (5 bases). The germline V gene encodes CDR1 SGHTA and CDR2 FQGTGA. V lost 6 bases and J 8 bases, leaving 14 bases between the germline ends. CDR3 length equals 13 residues. CDR3 sequence reads: CASSPMEEDIQYF. The CDR3 DNA follows: TGTGCCAGCAGTCCCATGGAGGAGGACATTCAGTACTTC.

This clonotype appeared a few times. CDR3 nucleotides: TGTGCCAGCAGTTACACACAGGGCGGGAGTAATTCACCCCTCCACTTT. Amino acid sequence: CASSYTQGGSNSPLHF. V gene TRBV6-6 combines with J gene TRBJ1-6, with D possibly TRBD1 on 6 matching bases. The V end was cut by 2 bases, the J end by 6 bases, with 14 bases between. The CDR3 totals 16 residues. CDR1 is MNHNY, CDR2 SVGAGI, per germline (reference sequence).

This clonotype was detected once. The gene calls are TRBV6-2 or TRBV6-3 and TRBJ2-5, with 7 bases aligning to TRBD1. With 5 bases clipped from V and 5 bases from J, the junction kept 8 bases outside the gene matches. Per the germline V gene, CDR1 is MNHEY and CDR2 is SVGEGT. The CDR3 has 14 residues. DNA of the CDR3: TGTGCCAGCAGTCCTGACAGGGTACAGGAGACCCAGTACTTC. Protein product: CASSPDRVQETQYF.

This clonotype was counted a few times. This sequence joins TRBV29-1 and TRBJ1-5; 9 positions agree with TRBD1. Germline V gene lookup returns CDR1 SQVTM and CDR2 ANQGSEA. V lost 5 bases, J lost 6 bases, and 5 bases stayed unmatched. The CDR3 runs to 13 residues. The CDR3 is CSVLQGAGQPQHF. The CDR3 region has the DNA TGCAGCGTTCTACAGGGGGCTGGTCAGCCCCAGCATTTT.

This clonotype was detected a few times. This chain joins TRBV7-2 and TRBJ2-2; 8 bases are a match to TRBD1. The germline V gene has CDR1 SGHTA and CDR2 FQGNSA. With 4 bases clipped from V and 6 bases from J, the junction kept 4 bases outside the gene matches. The CDR3 covers 14 residues. Here the CDR3 DNA reads TGTGCCAGCAGCTACGGACAGGGAGCCGGGGAGCTGTTTTTT. This gives the protein CASSYGQGAGELFF.

This clonotype was found a few times. This chain links TRBV6-5 with TRBJ2-5; TRBD1 matches 9 bases. Trimming at V came to 8 bases and at J to 4 bases, leaving 20 bases not matched to a gene. Germline CDR1 and CDR2: MNHEY and SVGAGI. This CDR3 has 18 amino acids. The CDR3 DNA reads TGTGCCAGCGCTAGGGCTGTAGGTCGACAGGGGGTGAGAGAGACCCAGTACTTC. Protein: CASARAVGRQGVRETQYF.

The chain employs TRBV20-1 and TRBJ1-2; D is possibly TRBD1 (6 bases). The CDR3 contains 13 residues. The ends were cut back, 0 bases at V and 4 bases at J, with 9 bases in the middle. The V gene's germline CDR1 is DFQATT and CDR2 SNEGSKA (reference sequence). This CDR3 is CSARERTAYGYTF. DNA of the CDR3: TGCAGTGCTAGAGAACGGACAGCCTATGGCTACACCTTC.

This chain uses TRBV6-1 with TRBJ2-7, with a possible D match to TRBD1 (6 bases). The CDR3 is 15 residues long. The germline V gene encodes CDR1 MNHNS and CDR2 SASEGT. V was pared by 5 bases and J by 0 bases, with 14 bases between. CDR3 in amino acids: CASSSLGTPSYEQYV. The CDR3 DNA reads as TGTGCCAGCAGTTCTCTTGGGACACCCTCCTACGAGCAGTACGTC.

This clonotype was seen ten or more times. The V call is TRBV5-4, the J call TRBJ1-1; 8 bases map to TRBD1. Trimming at V came to 4 bases and at J to 4 bases, leaving 3 bases not matched to a gene. CDR3 size: 13 residues. CDR1 is SGHNT and CDR2 is YYREEE in the germline V gene (reference sequence). CDR3 DNA: TGTGCCAGCAGCGGGGACAGGCTCACTGAAGCTTTCTTT. Protein product: CASSGDRLTEAFF. Full variable domain (remainder filled in from reference TRBV5-4 and TRBJ1-1): ETGVTQSPTHLIKTRGQQVTLRCSSQSGHNTVSWYQQALGQGPQFIFQYYREEENGRGNFPPRFSGLQFPNYSSELNVNALELDDSALYLCASSGDRLTEAFFGQGTRLTVV.

The CDR3 region is CASSLLSGQGGETQYF. The CDR3 DNA sequence: TGTGCCAGCAGCTTACTGTCGGGACAGGGGGGAGAGACCCAGTACTTC. The chain couples TRBV7-2 to TRBJ2-5; TRBD1 aligns across 11 bases. V shed 2 bases, J shed 4 bases, and the junction held 6 bases outside the gene matches. There are 16 residues in the CDR3. Germline CDR1 SGHTA, CDR2 FQGNSA.

V gene TRBV3-1 combines with J gene TRBJ1-1; possibly TRBD1 for D (5 bases). The CDR3 is 14 residues long. Per the germline V gene, CDR1 is LGHDT and CDR2 is YNNKEL (reference sequence). V lost 4 bases and J 4 bases, leaving 13 bases between the germline ends. CDR3 DNA: TGTGCCAGCAGCCCGGGGACTCGGGCCACTGAAGCTTTCTTT. Translation gives CASSPGTRATEAFF.